The entry below describes one T cell receptor (beta chain). This clonotype was counted at least ten times. Its antigen is not yet known. Base qualities were left out, and no much larger clone turns up one base away. These data are taken from a study of T cells after yellow fever vaccination (dated by TCRdb to about 2019). The study in broad terms: The SMART-Seq v4 Ultra Low Input RNA kit was used to prepare libraries from fractions with low cell numbers. To track T-cell clones before and after primary and booster YFV17D yellow fever vaccination, bulk TCR alpha and beta repertoires were sequenced longitudinally. Two healthy male donors, one aged 18 to 29 and one aged 30 to 40 years, were included in the cohort. Bulk PBMC replicates and cell subsets were isolated from blood drawn at multiple timepoints before and after both primary and secondary immunization. What the study reported, not specific to this receptor: After the booster, most of the clones that had expanded following primary vaccination were detected again (around 95% of CD4 and 85% to 90% of CD8), which suggests that memory was broadly maintained. Compared with the primary T-cell response, the secondary T-cell response was faster but weaker, reaching its peak on day 5 rather than on day 15. Computational filtering was required because FACS-sorted repertoires could contain abundant contaminating clonotypes from the bulk population. A small fraction of clonotypes appeared in both the CD4 and CD8 compartments, likely as a result of convergent recombination. Only two donors were included in the study, so the extent to which the findings can be generalized is limited.

The CDR3, from cysteine to phenylalanine, totals 12 residues. CDR3 DNA only is kept here, 36 bases in frame from base 1. V sheds 2 bases and J sheds 6 bases, leaving 8 bases between their ends. TCR cDNA was made using 5'RACE template switching, a step that added a universal primer site and unique molecular identifiers. Priming of cDNA synthesis was performed from both the TCR alpha and TCR beta constant segments. Library amplification involved two PCR steps, and the second step added sample barcodes and sequencing adapters. Sequencing of libraries was done on Illumina HiSeq 2500 (2x100 bp) or NovaSeq (2x150 bp). The original pipeline was this. MIGEC handled demultiplexing of reads and collapsing into UMI consensus sequences, while MiXCR performed V(D)J alignment. Vaccine-responding clonotypes were identified with edgeR using replicate PBMC samples, with FDR below 0.01 and a log2 fold change above 5 up to day 15 being required. Bulk clonotypes were assigned CD4 or CD8 identity according to which sequenced CD4 or CD8 repertoire held them at higher abundance. TCRdb reran the public reads through fastp at Q25 and MiXCR, keeping productive beta chains. CDR3 protein duplicates are merged, each entry listing the most common genes and DNA. None of the V and J calls come from the authors' own analysis; TCRdb made them. This sample gives about 63,000 distinct CDR3 sequences in total; about 7% of them show up just once. Roughly a third of the sample comes from the top ten.

The treatment or condition label corresponds to: live attenuated yellow fever vaccine strain. A standard Ficoll-Paque protocol was used to isolate PBMCs from peripheral blood. Dynabeads CD4 and CD8 positive selection kits were used to isolate CD4 and CD8 T-cell fractions. RNA was extracted with TriZol from bulk PBMCs, CD4 and CD8 fractions, and dextramer-positive and dextramer-negative fractions. The origin of this receptor is a man younger than 45 who received the YFV17D yellow fever vaccine. The chain employs TRBV12-3 or TRBV12-4 and TRBJ2-7; no confident D gene assignment can be made. The starting material was CD8+ T cells sorted from PBMCs, obtained 15 days after the yellow fever booster vaccination. The bases are TGTGCCAGCAGTTTATCTGGAATCGAGCAGTACTTC. Its protein is CASSLSGIEQYF.